The clone carrying this T cell receptor (beta chain) was picked up one time. This CDR3 spans 12 amino acids. Germline V gene sequence: CDR1 SGDLS, CDR2 YYNGEE. Trimming shortened V by 3 bases and J by 6 bases, and 10 bases separated the two germline ends. Positively selected for CCR7, the CD45RO-negative cells used as naive CD8 cells excluded terminally differentiated effector memory CD45RA+ cells. Sequencing was performed with immunoSEQ multiplex PCR; in TCRdb, only in-frame clones are kept and a portion is missing. The sample yields about 1.9 million clones, over 85% seen once. The sample belongs to a study of shared clonotypes between healthy human individuals.

The receptor comes from a man between 18 and 29 years old in good health. Some clones in this sample may be carry-over from other donors' samples. The chain recombines TRBV9 with TRBJ2-7, with D possibly matching TRBD1 (5 bases). Sequencing used naive CD8+ T cells from PBMCs. The chain's CDR3 is CASSDQGVEQYF. The DNA for the CDR3 is TGTGCCAGCAGCGATCAGGGTGTCGAGCAGTACTTC.